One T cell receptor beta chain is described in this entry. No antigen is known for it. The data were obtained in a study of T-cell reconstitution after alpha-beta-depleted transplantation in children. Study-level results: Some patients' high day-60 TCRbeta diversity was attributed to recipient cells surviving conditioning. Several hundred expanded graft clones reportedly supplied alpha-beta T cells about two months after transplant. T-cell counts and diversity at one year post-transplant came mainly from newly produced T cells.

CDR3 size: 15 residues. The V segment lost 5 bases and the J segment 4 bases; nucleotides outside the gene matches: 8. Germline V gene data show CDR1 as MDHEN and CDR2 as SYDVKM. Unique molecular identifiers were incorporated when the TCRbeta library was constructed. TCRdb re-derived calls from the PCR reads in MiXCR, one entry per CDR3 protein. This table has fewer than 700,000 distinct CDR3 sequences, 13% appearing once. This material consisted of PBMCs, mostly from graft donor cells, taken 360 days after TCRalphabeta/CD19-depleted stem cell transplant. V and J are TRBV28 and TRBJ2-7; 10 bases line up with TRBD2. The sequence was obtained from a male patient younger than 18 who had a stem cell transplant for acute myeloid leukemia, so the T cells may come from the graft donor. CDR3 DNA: TGTGCCAGCAGTCCTCATATGGGACTAGCGTACGAGCAGTACTTC. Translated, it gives CASSPHMGLAYEQYF.